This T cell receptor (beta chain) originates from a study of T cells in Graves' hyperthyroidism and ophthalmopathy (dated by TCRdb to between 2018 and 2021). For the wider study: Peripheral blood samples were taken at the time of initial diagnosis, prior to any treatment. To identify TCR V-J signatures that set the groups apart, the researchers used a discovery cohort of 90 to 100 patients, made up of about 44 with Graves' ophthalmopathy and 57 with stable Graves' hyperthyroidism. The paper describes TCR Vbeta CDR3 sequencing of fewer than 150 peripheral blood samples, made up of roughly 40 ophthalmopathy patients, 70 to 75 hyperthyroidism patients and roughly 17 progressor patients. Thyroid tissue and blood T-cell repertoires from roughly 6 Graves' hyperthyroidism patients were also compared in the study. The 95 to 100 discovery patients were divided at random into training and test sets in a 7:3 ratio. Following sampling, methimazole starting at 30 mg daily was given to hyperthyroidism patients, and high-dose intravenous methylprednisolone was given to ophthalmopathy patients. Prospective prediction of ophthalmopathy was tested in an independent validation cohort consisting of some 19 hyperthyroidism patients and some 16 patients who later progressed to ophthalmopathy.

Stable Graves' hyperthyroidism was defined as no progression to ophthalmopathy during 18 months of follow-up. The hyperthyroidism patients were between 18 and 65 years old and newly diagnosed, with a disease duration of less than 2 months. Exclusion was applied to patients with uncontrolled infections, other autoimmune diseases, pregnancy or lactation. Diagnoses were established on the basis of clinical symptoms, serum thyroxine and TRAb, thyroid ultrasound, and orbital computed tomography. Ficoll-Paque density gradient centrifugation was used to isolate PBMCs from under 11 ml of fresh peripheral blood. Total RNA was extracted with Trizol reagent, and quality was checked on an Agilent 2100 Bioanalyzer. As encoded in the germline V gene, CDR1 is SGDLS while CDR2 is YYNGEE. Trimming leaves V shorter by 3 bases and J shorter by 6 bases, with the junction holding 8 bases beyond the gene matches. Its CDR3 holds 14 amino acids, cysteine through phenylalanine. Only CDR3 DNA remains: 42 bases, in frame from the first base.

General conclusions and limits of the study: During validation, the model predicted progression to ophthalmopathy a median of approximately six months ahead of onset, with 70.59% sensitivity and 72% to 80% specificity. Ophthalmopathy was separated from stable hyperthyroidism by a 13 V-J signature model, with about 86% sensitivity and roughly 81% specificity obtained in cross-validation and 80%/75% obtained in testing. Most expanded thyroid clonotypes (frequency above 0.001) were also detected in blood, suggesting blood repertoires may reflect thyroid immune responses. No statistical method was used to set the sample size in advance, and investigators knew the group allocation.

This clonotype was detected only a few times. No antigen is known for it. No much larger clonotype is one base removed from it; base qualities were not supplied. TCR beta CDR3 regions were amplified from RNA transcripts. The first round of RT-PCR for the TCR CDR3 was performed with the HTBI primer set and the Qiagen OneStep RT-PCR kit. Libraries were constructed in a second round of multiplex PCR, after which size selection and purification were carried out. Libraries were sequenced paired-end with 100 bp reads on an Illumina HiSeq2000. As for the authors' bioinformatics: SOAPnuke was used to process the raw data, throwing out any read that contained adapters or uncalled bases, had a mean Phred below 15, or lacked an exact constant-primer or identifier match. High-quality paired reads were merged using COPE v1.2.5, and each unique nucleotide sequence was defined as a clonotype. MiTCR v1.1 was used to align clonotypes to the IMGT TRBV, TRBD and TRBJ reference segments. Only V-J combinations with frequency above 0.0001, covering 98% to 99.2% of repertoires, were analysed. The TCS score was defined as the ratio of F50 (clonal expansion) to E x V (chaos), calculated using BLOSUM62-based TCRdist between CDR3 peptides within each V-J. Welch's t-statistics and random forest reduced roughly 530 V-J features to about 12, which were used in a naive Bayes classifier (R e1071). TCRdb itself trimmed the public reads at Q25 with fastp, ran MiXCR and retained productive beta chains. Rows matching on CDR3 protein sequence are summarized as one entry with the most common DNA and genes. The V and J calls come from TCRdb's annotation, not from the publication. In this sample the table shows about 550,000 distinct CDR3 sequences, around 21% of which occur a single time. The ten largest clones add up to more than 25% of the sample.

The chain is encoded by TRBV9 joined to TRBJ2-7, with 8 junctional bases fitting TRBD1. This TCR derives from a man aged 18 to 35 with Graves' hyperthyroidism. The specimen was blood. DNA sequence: TGTGCCAGCAGCGCAGGACAGGGACCCTTCGAGCAGTACTTC. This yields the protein CASSAGQGPFEQYF.